Each of the 5 T cell receptor beta chains below was sequenced from the same sample in a study of control samples from healthy donors and cancer patients. TCRdb's copy holds only in-frame clones and misses some; the assay was immunoSEQ multiplex PCR. The sample contains about 130,000 clones, approximately 94% of which appear only once. The specimen was blood. The source of these receptors is a man younger than 45 in good health.

The J gene is TRBJ2-2, the V gene TRBV30; D is unclear. The germline V gene has CDR1 GTSNPN and CDR2 SVGIG (reference sequence). The CDR3 loop spans 13 amino acids. V lost 5 bases and J lost 8, with 15 bases in between. In nucleotides, the CDR3 is TGTGCCTGGGCCCCCGGCATTCTAGGGGAGCTGTTTTTT. Translated: CAWAPGILGELFF.

This chain joins TRBV6-2 or TRBV6-3 and TRBJ1-2; no firm D call. The CDR3 contains 13 residues. V dropped 8 bases and J dropped 1 base, with 11 bases sitting between them. Germline CDR1 reads MNHEY; CDR2 reads SVGEGT. In DNA form, the CDR3 reads TGTGCCAGCCGCCCCGCAATTAACTATGGCTACACCTTC. Translating gives CASRPAINYGYTF.

The V gene is TRBV5-1, the J gene TRBJ2-5; D may be TRBD1 (5 bases). Trimming took off 0 bases at V and 5 bases at J, with 14 bases between the two ends. The CDR3 is made up of 15 amino acids. The V gene's germline CDR1 is SGHRS and CDR2 YFSETQ. CDR3 bases: TGCGCCAGCAGCTTGGTCTCCAGGGTCGGGGAGACCCAGTACTTC. Protein sequence: CASSLVSRVGETQYF.

The V and J genes are TRBV19 and TRBJ1-1; TRBD1 matches at 7 bases. CDR3 length equals 15 residues. The junction had 3 bases not matched to a gene; V was cut back by 1 base and J by 1 base. CDR1 is LNHDA and CDR2 is SQIVND in the germline V gene (reference sequence). CDR3 DNA: TGTGCCAGTAGTATAGCGACAGGGTCGAACACTGAAGCTTTCTTT. Its translation: CASSIATGSNTEAFF.

The chain uses TRBV11-3 and TRBJ2-3; the D gene could be TRBD1 or TRBD2 (6 bases each). V was shortened by 5 bases and J by 3 bases, with 15 bases between the two germline ends. CDR1 and CDR2 from the germline V gene are SGHNT and YENEEA. The CDR3 has 15 residues. CDR3 protein: CASSLGGGQTDTQYF. The CDR3 region has the DNA TGTGCCAGCAGCCTCGGTGGGGGGCAGACAGATACGCAGTATTTT.